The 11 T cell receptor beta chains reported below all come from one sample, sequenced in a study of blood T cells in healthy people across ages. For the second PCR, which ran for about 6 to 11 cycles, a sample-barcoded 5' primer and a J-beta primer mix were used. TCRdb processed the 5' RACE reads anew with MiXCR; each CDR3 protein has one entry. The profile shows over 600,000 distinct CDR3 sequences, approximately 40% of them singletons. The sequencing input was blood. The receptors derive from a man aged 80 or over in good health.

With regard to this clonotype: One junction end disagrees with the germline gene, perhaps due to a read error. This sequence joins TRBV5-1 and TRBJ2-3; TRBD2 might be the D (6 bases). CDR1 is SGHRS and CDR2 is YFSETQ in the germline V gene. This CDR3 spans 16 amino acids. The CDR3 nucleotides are TGCGCCAGCAGCTCGCAACCGGGACTTAGCACAGAGACGCAGTATTTT. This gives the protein CASSSQPGLSTETQYF.

This chain's CDR3 is CAWSGGVNQPQHF. CDR3 DNA sequence: TGTGCCTGGAGTGGGGGAGTCAATCAGCCCCAGCATTTT. This sequence joins TRBV30 and TRBJ1-5; D remains ambiguous. V lost 1 base to trimming and J lost 3 bases, with 7 bases between them. The CDR3 totals 13 residues. CDR1 and CDR2 (germline): GTSNPN, SVGIG (reference sequence). Filled out from reference TRBV30 and TRBJ1-5, the complete variable domain reads SQTIHQWPATLVQPVGSPLSLECTVEGTSNPNLYWYRQAAGRGLQLLFYSVGIGQISSEVPQNLSASRPQDRQFILSSKKLLLSDSGFYLCAWSGGVNQPQHFGDGTRLSIL.

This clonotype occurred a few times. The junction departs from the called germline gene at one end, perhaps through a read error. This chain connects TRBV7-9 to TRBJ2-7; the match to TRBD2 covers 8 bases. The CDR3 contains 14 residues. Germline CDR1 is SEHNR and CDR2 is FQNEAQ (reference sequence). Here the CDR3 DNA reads TGTGCCAGCAGCGTAGCGGGGACTTCCTACGAGCAGTACTTC. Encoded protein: CASSVAGTSYEQYF.

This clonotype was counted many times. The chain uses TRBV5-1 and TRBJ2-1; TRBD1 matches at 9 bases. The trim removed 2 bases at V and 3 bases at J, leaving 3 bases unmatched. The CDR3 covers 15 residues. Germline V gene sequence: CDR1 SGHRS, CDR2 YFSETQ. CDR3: CASSFGTGSYNEQFF. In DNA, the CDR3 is TGCGCCAGCAGCTTCGGGACAGGGAGCTACAATGAGCAGTTCTTC. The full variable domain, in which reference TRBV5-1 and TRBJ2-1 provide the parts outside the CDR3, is KAGVTQTPRYLIKTRGQQVTLSCSPISGHRSVSWYQQTPGQGLQFLFEYFSETQRNKGNFPGRFSGRQFSNSRSEMNVSTLELGDSALYLCASSFGTGSYNEQFFGPGTRLTVL.

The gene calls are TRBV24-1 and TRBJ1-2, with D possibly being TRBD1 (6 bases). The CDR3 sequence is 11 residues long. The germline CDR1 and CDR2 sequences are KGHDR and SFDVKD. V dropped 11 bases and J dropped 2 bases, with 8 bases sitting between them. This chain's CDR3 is CAIQGNYGYTF. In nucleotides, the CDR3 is TGTGCCATTCAGGGGAACTATGGCTACACCTTC.

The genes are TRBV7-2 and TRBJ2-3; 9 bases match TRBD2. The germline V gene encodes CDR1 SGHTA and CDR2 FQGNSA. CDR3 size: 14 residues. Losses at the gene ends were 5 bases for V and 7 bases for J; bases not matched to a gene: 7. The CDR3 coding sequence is TGTGCCAGCAGCGCCGGACTAGCGAGACATACGCAGTATTTT. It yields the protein CASSAGLARHTQYF.

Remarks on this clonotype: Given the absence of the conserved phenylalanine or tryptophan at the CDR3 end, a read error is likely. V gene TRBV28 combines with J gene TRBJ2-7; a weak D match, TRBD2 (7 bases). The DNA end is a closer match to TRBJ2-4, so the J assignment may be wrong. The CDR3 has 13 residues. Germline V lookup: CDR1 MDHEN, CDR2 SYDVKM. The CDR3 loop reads CTSAEGGQNIQYL. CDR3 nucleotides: TGTACCAGCGCCGAGGGGGGGCAAAACATTCAGTACTTA.

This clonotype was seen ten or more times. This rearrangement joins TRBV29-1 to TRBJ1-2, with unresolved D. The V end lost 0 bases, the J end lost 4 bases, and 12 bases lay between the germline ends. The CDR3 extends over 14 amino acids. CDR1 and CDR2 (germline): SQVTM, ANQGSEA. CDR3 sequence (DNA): TGCAGCGTTGAAGACCCTATTGAGGCCTATGGCTACACCTTC. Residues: CSVEDPIEAYGYTF.

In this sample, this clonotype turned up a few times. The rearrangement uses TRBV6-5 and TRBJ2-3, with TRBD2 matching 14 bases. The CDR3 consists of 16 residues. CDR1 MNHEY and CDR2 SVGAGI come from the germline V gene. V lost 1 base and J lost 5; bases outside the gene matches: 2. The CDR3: CASSYWTSGRKDTQYF. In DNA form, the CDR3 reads TGTGCCAGCAGTTACTGGACTAGCGGGAGGAAAGATACGCAGTATTTT.

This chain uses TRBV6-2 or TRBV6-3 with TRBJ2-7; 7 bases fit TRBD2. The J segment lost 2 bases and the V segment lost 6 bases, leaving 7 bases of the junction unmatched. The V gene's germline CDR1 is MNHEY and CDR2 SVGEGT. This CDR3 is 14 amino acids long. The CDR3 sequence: CASRDNGLAYEQYF. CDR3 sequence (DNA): TGTGCCAGCAGAGATAATGGACTAGCCTACGAGCAGTACTTC.

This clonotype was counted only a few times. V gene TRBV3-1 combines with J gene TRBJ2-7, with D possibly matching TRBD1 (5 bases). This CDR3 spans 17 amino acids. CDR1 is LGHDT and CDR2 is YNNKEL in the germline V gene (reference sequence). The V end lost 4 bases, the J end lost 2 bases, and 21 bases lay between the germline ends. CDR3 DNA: TGTGCCAGCAGCCGCCTTGCACAGGCGATATCCGCCTACGAGCAGTACTTC. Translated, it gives CASSRLAQAISAYEQYF.